The T cell receptor beta chain under discussion was sequenced for a study of PD-1 blockade in classical Hodgkin lymphoma. Germline V gene data show CDR1 as LNHDA and CDR2 as SQIVND (reference sequence). CDR3 length equals 16 residues. V was clipped by 7 bases and J by 0 bases, with 13 bases between them. All the patients suffered relapse after autologous stem cell transplantation, and brentuximab vedotin exposure differed. Whole-study findings and limits: Later analyses included only patients treated at least 1 year post-ASCT. Patients who responded completely had about the same baseline diversity as newly diagnosed patients. Diminished baseline TCR diversity has been reported in newly diagnosed patients relative to healthy donors. Undefined causes, possibly disease activity or prior therapy, underlie the repertoire differences.

The repertoire was sequenced with immunoSEQ multiplex PCR; TCRdb's copy has only in-frame clones and lacks some. Of some 95,000 clones in the sample, about 88% were seen once. On this clone itself: Its antigen is currently unknown.

The source is a human donor with classical Hodgkin lymphoma. The material was peripheral blood mononuclear cells (PBMCs), obtained before the second cycle of nivolumab. V is TRBV19 and J is TRBJ1-6, with D possibly matching TRBD1 (6 bases). The CDR3 here is CASNTGTRSYNSPLHF. The CDR3 nucleotides are TGTGCCAGTAACACAGGGACGCGCTCCTATAATTCACCCCTCCACTTT.